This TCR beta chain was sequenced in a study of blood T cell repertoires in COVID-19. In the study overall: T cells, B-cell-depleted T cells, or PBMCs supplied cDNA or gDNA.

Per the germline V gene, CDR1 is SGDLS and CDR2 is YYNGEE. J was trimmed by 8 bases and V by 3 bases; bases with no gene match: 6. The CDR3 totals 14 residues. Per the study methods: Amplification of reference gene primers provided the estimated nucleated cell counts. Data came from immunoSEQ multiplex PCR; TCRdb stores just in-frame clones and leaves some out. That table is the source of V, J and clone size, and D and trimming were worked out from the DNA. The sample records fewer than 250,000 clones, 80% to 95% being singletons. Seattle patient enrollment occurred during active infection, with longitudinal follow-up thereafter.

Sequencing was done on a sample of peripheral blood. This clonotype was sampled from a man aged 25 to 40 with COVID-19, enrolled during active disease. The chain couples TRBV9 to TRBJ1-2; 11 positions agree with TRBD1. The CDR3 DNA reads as TGTGCCAGCAGCGCCGGACAGGGGGCTGAAGGCTACACCTTC. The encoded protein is CASSAGQGAEGYTF.